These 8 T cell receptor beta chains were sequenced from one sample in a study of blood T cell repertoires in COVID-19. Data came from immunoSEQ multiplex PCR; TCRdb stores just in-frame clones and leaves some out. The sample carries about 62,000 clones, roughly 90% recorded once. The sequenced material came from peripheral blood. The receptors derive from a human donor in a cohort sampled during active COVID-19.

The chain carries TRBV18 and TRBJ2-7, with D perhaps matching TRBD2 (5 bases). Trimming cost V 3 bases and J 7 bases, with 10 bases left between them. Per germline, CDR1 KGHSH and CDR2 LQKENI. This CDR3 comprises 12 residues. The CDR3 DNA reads TGTGCCAGCTCACCCGAGCGAGGGGAGCAGTACTTC. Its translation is CASSPERGEQYF.

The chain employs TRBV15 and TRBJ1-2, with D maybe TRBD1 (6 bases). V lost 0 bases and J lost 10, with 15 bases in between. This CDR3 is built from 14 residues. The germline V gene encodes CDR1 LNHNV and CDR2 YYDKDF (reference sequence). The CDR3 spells CATSRDRQGSIYTF. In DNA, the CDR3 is TGTGCCACCAGCAGAGATCGGCAGGGGTCTATCTACACCTTC.

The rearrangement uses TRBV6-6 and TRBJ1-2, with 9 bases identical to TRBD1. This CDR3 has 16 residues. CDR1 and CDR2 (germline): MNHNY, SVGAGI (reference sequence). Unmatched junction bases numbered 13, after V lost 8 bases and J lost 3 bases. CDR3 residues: CASVPGQGAGDYGYTF. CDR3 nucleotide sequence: TGTGCCAGCGTTCCGGGACAGGGCGCGGGAGACTATGGCTACACCTTC.

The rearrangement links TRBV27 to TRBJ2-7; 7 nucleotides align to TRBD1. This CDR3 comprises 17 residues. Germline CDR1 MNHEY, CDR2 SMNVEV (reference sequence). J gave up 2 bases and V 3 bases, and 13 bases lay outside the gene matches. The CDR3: CASSFRTGTDDAYEQYF. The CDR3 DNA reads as TGTGCCAGCAGTTTCCGCACGGGGACAGACGACGCCTACGAGCAGTACTTC.

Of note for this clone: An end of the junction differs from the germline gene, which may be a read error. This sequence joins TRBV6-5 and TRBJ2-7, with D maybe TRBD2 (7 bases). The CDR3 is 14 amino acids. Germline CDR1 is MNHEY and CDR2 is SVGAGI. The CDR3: CASRPPGGGGGLDF. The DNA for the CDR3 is TGTGCCAGCAGACCCCCGGGGGGTGGCGGGGGCCTGGACTTC.

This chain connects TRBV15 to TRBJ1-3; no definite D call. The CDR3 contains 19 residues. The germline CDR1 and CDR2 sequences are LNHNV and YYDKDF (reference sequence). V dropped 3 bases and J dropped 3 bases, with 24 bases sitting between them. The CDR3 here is CATSSAWEDLRNSGNTIYF. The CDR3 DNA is TGTGCCACCAGCAGTGCCTGGGAGGATTTGCGAAACAGTGGAAACACCATATATTTT.

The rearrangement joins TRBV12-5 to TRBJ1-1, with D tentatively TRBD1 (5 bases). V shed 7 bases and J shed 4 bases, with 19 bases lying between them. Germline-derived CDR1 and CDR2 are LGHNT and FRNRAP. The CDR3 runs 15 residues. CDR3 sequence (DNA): TGTGCTAGTGCTCAGCGGGGGGACGGGGGCACTGAAGCTTTCTTT. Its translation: CASAQRGDGGTEAFF.

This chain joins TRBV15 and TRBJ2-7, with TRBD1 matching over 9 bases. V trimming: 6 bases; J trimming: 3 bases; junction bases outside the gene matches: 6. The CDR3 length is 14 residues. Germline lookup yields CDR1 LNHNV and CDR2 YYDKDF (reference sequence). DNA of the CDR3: TGTGCCACCAGAACCGGGACAGGGAACTACGAGCAGTACTTC. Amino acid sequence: CATRTGTGNYEQYF.